The 14 T cell receptor beta chains given below trace back to one sample, sequenced in a study of OX40 agonist ivuxolimab in advanced cancers. Clones were sequenced by immunoSEQ multiplex PCR, and TCRdb holds only the in-frame ones, with some missing. The data hold around 46,000 clones, with about four fifths observed a single time. The sample in question was CD4+ or CD8+ T cells sorted from blood, obtained in a trial of the OX40 agonist ivuxolimab. The receptors shown here come from an adult with an advanced solid tumor such as melanoma, head and neck, liver or kidney cancer.

The chain uses TRBV6-4 and TRBJ2-1; tentatively, D is TRBD2 (5 bases). The V end was cut by 6 bases, the J end by 9 bases, with 24 bases between. This CDR3 spans 16 amino acids. CDR1 is MRHNA and CDR2 is SNTAGT in the germline V gene. The CDR3 spells CASSLNSELMVGEQFF. The CDR3, as DNA: TGTGCCAGCAGCTTAAATAGCGAATTAATGGTCGGTGAGCAGTTCTTC.

The genes are TRBV29-1 and TRBJ2-2; D gene unclear. The length of the CDR3 is 12 residues. The germline V and J ends were trimmed by 0 bases and 2 bases, with 1 base remaining between them. Looked up from germline, CDR1 is SQVTM and CDR2 is ANQGSEA. The CDR3 is CSVEDNTGELFF. Written as DNA, the CDR3 is TGCAGCGTTGAAGACAACACCGGGGAGCTGTTTTTT.

The genes are TRBV27 and TRBJ2-7, with D possibly matching TRBD1 (5 bases). The CDR3 totals 14 residues. The V gene lost 5 bases and the J gene lost 4 bases, with 15 bases spanning the gap. In germline, CDR1 is MNHEY, CDR2 SMNVEV (reference sequence). The CDR3 reads CASSLTTVPYEQYF. The CDR3 DNA is TGTGCCAGCAGTCTTACGACAGTACCTTACGAGCAGTACTTC.

V and J are TRBV28 and TRBJ2-1; 13 nucleotides agree with TRBD2. The CDR3 contains 17 residues. Germline V gene data show CDR1 as MDHEN and CDR2 as SYDVKM. J was trimmed by 6 bases and V by 6 bases; bases with no gene match: 11. CDR3 coding DNA: TGTGCCAGCAGGCTCGGGACTAGCGGGGCTTTAGCCAATGAGCAGTTCTTC. This sequence encodes CASRLGTSGALANEQFF.

V is TRBV28 and J is TRBJ1-1; D uncertain. This CDR3 has 14 residues. Deletions cut 3 bases from V and 0 bases from J, with 8 bases between. From germline, CDR1 is MDHEN and CDR2 SYDVKM. CDR3 sequence: CASSLTRMNTEAFF. In nucleotides, the CDR3 is TGTGCCAGCAGTTTGACACGAATGAACACTGAAGCTTTCTTT.

By sample share, this clone is medium-sized (0.01 to 0.1%). The same CDR3 is also encoded by other DNA sequences in this sample. The CDR3 region has the DNA TGCGCCAGCAGCTCGGGACAGGGGGCCCTCGGCTACACCTTC. Amino acids: CASSSGQGALGYTF. The V gene is TRBV5-1, the J gene TRBJ1-2; 12 nucleotides match TRBD1. The germline CDR1 and CDR2 sequences are SGHRS and YFSETQ. The ends lost 3 bases at V and 8 bases at J; junction bases unmatched: 5. CDR3 length: 14 amino acids.

The chain has TRBV5-1 and TRBJ2-3; TRBD2 aligns across 10 bases. Germline V gene lookup returns CDR1 SGHRS and CDR2 YFSETQ. The ends lost 7 bases at V and 3 bases at J; junction bases unmatched: 11. The CDR3 extends over 16 amino acids. The CDR3 loop reads CASRGLAGVPTDTQYF. CDR3 bases: TGCGCCAGCCGAGGTCTAGCGGGAGTCCCGACAGATACGCAGTATTTT.

The chain couples TRBV30 to TRBJ2-1, with TRBD2 matching over 10 bases. V lost 7 bases and J lost 3; bases outside the gene matches: 6. The CDR3 has 14 residues. Germline assignment: CDR1 GTSNPN and CDR2 SVGIG (reference sequence). The DNA of the CDR3 is TGTGCCTACGAAGCGGGGGGGGTCTACAATGAGCAGTTCTTC. This sequence encodes CAYEAGGVYNEQFF.

This clone was seen only once. V usage is TRBV11-3 and J usage is TRBJ2-5; D might be TRBD2 (7 bases). Germline CDR1 reads SGHNT; CDR2 reads YENEEA. Trimming took off 1 base at V and 4 bases at J, with 13 bases between the two ends. The CDR3 is 15 residues long. CDR3 sequence (DNA): TGTGCCAGCAGCTTAGCCTGGGGGGGCGCAGAGACCCAGTACTTC. It is translated as CASSLAWGGAETQYF.

V and J are TRBV10-3 and TRBJ1-3, with a tentative D call TRBD1 (5 bases). The CDR3 consists of 17 residues. V was pared by 3 bases and J by 3 bases, with 18 bases between. CDR1 and CDR2 from the germline V gene are ENHRY and SYGVKD. CDR3 region: CAISDPGTEGYGNTIYF. In nucleotides, the CDR3 is TGTGCCATCAGTGACCCCGGGACGGAGGGTTATGGAAACACCATATATTTT.

This clone was counted only a few times. The gene calls are TRBV5-4 and TRBJ2-5, with 7 bases identical to TRBD2. Looked up from germline, CDR1 is SGHNT and CDR2 is YYREEE (reference sequence). The CDR3 length is 14 residues. The V gene end was trimmed by 0 bases and the J gene end by 2 bases; junction bases not matched to a gene: 1. For the CDR3, the DNA is TGTGCCAGCAGCTTGGTGGGAGGGCAAGAGACCCAGTACTTC. Amino acid sequence: CASSLVGGQETQYF.

J is TRBJ1-2 and V is TRBV9, with a possible D match to TRBD1 (5 bases). Trimming cost V 2 bases and J 4 bases, with 9 bases left between them. The germline gives CDR1 SGDLS, CDR2 YYNGEE. CDR3 length: 13 residues. CDR3 sequence: CASSVGGGYGYTF. In nucleotides, the CDR3 is TGTGCCAGCAGCGTCGGGGGGGGCTATGGCTACACCTTC.

V gene TRBV2 combines with J gene TRBJ2-6; D remains ambiguous. V lost 8 bases and J lost 1, with 12 bases in between. Germline V gene sequence: CDR1 SNHLY, CDR2 FYNNEI. The CDR3 spans 15 residues. CDR3 sequence (DNA): TGTGCCAGCTGCGGCAGTGATTCTGGGGCCAACGTCCTGACTTTC. It translates to CASCGSDSGANVLTF.

The chain is built from TRBV28 and TRBJ2-7; D is ambiguous. The germline CDR1 and CDR2 sequences are MDHEN and SYDVKM. This CDR3 has 11 residues. Trimming removed 4 bases at V and 2 bases at J, with 3 bases between. CDR3 bases: TGTGCCAGCAGTTCCCCCTACGAGCAGTACTTC. It yields the protein CASSSPYEQYF.